The 12 T cell receptor beta chains below were found in one sample sequenced in a study of CD8+ T cells in alopecia areata (dated by TCRdb to 2016 to 2019). Libraries were built with the immunoSEQ multiplex PCR assay. For TCR sequencing, RNA was extracted from every sample and reverse transcribed into cDNA to serve as template. TCRdb holds this immuneACCESS table with in-frame rearrangements only. Some clones are missing; in checked studies, unresolved V genes explain under half, and the rest has no known cause. The sample table records 110,000 to 150,000 clones; roughly four fifths of these occur just once. Jointly, the top ten make up about 25% of the sample. The time point label here, explained by the study, means: approximately 4 weeks on oral tofacitinib. What this sample's treatment or condition label stands for: oral pan-JAK inhibitor, 5-10 mg twice daily. Sequencing used CD8+ T cells sorted from blood, obtained at week 4, from a patient treated with tofacitinib. The receptors derive from a human donor with alopecia areata.

Only one count was recorded for this clone. This chain links TRBV19 with TRBJ2-1, with no clear D. V lost 2 bases to trimming and J lost 6 bases, with 11 bases between them. CDR1 is LNHDA, CDR2 SQIVND, per germline (reference sequence). The CDR3 loop spans 14 amino acids. The CDR3 loop is CASSIIGFPNEQFF. CDR3 sequence (DNA): TGTGCCAGTAGTATAATAGGGTTCCCCAATGAGCAGTTCTTC. The whole variable domain, filled in from reference TRBV19 and TRBJ2-1, reads DGGITQSPKYLFRKEGQNVTLSCEQNLNHDAMYWYRQDPGQGLRLIYYSQIVNDFQKGDIAEGYSVSREKKESFPLTVTSAQKNPTAFYLCASSIIGFPNEQFFGPGTRLTVL.

V usage is TRBV6-5 and J usage is TRBJ2-2; D not certain. Germline CDR1 MNHEY, CDR2 SVGAGI. V gave up 4 bases and J gave up 0 bases, with 9 bases separating them. The CDR3 spans 15 residues. CDR3 sequence reads: CASSLAGSNTGELFF. The DNA of the CDR3 is TGTGCCAGCAGTTTGGCAGGTTCGAACACCGGGGAGCTGTTTTTT.

J is TRBJ1-1 and V is TRBV6-1, with 8 bases fitting TRBD1. The V gene's germline CDR1 is MNHNS and CDR2 SASEGT. The CDR3 covers 14 residues. J gave up 1 base and V 4 bases, and 2 bases lay outside the gene matches. In DNA form, the CDR3 reads TGTGCCAGCAGTGGACAGGGGCGGAACACTGAAGCTTTCTTT. Translation gives CASSGQGRNTEAFF.

This chain joins TRBV29-1 and TRBJ2-3; TRBD2 agrees at 7 bases. J lost 4 bases, V lost 6 bases, and 7 bases had no gene match. From germline, CDR1 is SQVTM and CDR2 ANQGSEA. The CDR3 runs 13 residues. This CDR3 reads CSVPYGGADTQYF. For the CDR3, the DNA is TGCAGCGTCCCCTATGGGGGGGCAGATACGCAGTATTTT.

This chain joins TRBV4-2 and TRBJ2-1, with 9 bases lining up with TRBD2. J lost 0 bases, V lost 1 base, and 13 bases had no gene match. Per the germline V gene, CDR1 is LGHNA and CDR2 is YNFKEQ. The CDR3 consists of 20 residues. In DNA, the CDR3 is TGTGCCAGCAGCCAAGTTCAGCGGGGGGCGCCCCTGAGCTCCTACAATGAGCAGTTCTTC. This encodes CASSQVQRGAPLSSYNEQFF.

This sequence joins TRBV27 and TRBJ2-7; 7 positions agree with TRBD2. Germline loops: CDR1 MNHEY, CDR2 SMNVEV (reference sequence). V trimming: 2 bases; J trimming: 2 bases; junction bases outside the gene matches: 9. The CDR3 totals 16 residues. This chain's CDR3 is CASSLRSGEKPYEQYF. The DNA of the CDR3 is TGTGCCAGCAGTTTAAGAAGCGGGGAAAAACCCTACGAGCAGTACTTC.

V and J are TRBV13 and TRBJ1-1; D is ambiguous. CDR1 PRHDT and CDR2 FYEKMQ come from the germline V gene (reference sequence). The CDR3 sequence is 11 residues long. The ends were cut back, 5 bases at V and 1 base at J, with 2 bases in the middle. CDR3 sequence reads: CASSTNTEAFF. The CDR3 DNA follows: TGTGCCAGCAGCACGAACACTGAAGCTTTCTTT. Using reference TRBV13 and TRBJ1-1 for the parts outside the CDR3, the full variable domain is AAGVIQSPRHLIKEKRETATLKCYPIPRHDTVYWYQQGPGQDPQFLISFYEKMQSDKGSIPDRFSAQQFSDYHSELNMSSLELGDSALYFCASSTNTEAFFGQGTRLTVV.

The chain couples TRBV12-5 to TRBJ2-5; TRBD1 is a possible D gene (6 bases). The CDR3 sequence is 16 residues long. V was clipped by 2 bases and J by 3 bases, with 16 bases between them. Germline V gives CDR1 LGHNT, CDR2 FRNRAP. The CDR3: CASGLFPGHSEETQYF. CDR3 in DNA: TGTGCTAGTGGTTTGTTTCCGGGACATTCTGAAGAGACCCAGTACTTC.

The CDR3, as DNA: TGTGCCAGCAGTGCTTTGGGACAGGCGATCTCAGATACGCAGTATTTT. Translated: CASSALGQAISDTQYF. The chain employs TRBV2 and TRBJ2-3, with TRBD1 identical over 8 bases. V lost 4 bases to trimming and J lost 4 bases; unmatched junction nucleotides: 10. The CDR3 extends over 16 amino acids. Germline CDR1 is SNHLY and CDR2 is FYNNEI.

This chain uses TRBV11-2 with TRBJ2-1, with D tentatively TRBD1 or TRBD2 (6 bases each). V was pared by 0 bases and J by 8 bases, with 17 bases between. The CDR3 contains 16 residues. Germline CDR1 is SGHAT and CDR2 is FQNNGV. The CDR3 sequence is CASSLEGGTRNYEQFF. The CDR3 nucleotides are TGTGCCAGCAGCTTAGAGGGGGGCACAAGGAATTATGAGCAGTTCTTC. Full variable domain (outside the CDR3, taken from reference TRBV11-2 and TRBJ2-1): EAGVAQSPRYKIIEKRQSVAFWCNPISGHATLYWYQQILGQGPKLLIQFQNNGVVDDSQLPKDRFSAERLKGVDSTLKIQPAKLEDSAVYLCASSLEGGTRNYEQFFGPGTRLTVL.

The table lists this clone with a count of one. The V call is TRBV13, the J call TRBJ2-7; 8 positions match TRBD1. V trimming: 4 bases; J trimming: 5 bases; junction bases outside the gene matches: 13. This CDR3 comprises 16 residues. CDR1 and CDR2 from the germline V gene are PRHDT and FYEKMQ (reference sequence). CDR3 nucleotides: TGTGCCAGCAGCTCACGCAGGGGGCGTTTCGTCAACGAGCAGTACTTC. Residues: CASSSRRGRFVNEQYF.

The chain employs TRBV10-3 and TRBJ1-6; a weak D match, TRBD1 (5 bases). This CDR3 spans 13 amino acids. Trimming pared 7 bases from V and 10 bases from J, leaving 14 bases between. The germline V gene has CDR1 ENHRY and CDR2 SYGVKD. This CDR3 is CAINGRVGSPLHF. CDR3 in DNA: TGTGCCATCAATGGCAGGGTGGGATCACCCCTCCACTTT.